This T cell receptor (beta chain) is from a study of identical twins. TCRdb re-derived calls from the 5' RACE reads in MiXCR, one entry per CDR3 protein. The sample comprises a few hundred thousand distinct CDR3 sequences, more than 9% of which are singletons, and approximately 3.2% rests with the top ten. Points from the study as a whole: Abundant beta clonotypes from cord blood had fewer insertions, unlike memory repertoires, which showed none.

CDR1 and CDR2 from the germline V gene are MNHEY and SVGEGT. Germline trimming cut 2 bases from V and 15 bases from J; bases unmatched to any gene: 5. The CDR3 spans 12 residues. This clonotype was counted many times. Antigen: not known. This sample also appeared in a second study, on yellow fever vaccine responses in identical twins.

The sequenced material came from PBMCs. The J gene is TRBJ2-1, the V gene TRBV6-2 or TRBV6-3; 9 positions agree with TRBD1. This clonotype originated in a woman between 18 and 29 years old in good health. CDR3 DNA: TGTGCCAGCAGTTACCCCGGGACAGGGTTGTTCTTC. Protein sequence: CASSYPGTGLFF.